One and the same sample provided the 20 T cell receptor beta chains below, sequenced in a study of Graves' ophthalmopathy and Graves' hyperthyroidism. Scientists amplified the TCR beta CDR3 regions from RNA transcripts. The workflow started with a first-round RT-PCR run with HTBI primers and then moved on to a second-round multiplex PCR. Each CDR3 protein gets one entry after TCRdb re-called the multiplex PCR reads with MiXCR. The sample lists hundreds of thousands of distinct CDR3 sequences, 35% to 45% seen once, with 3% to 3.5% in the top ten. Source material: peripheral blood. Receptor source: an adult man with Graves' ophthalmopathy.

V gene TRBV18 combines with J gene TRBJ1-1; D unclear. The CDR3 spans 17 residues. V was shortened by 8 bases and J by 0 bases, with 22 bases between the two germline ends. CDR1 and CDR2 from the germline V gene are KGHSH and LQKENI. In DNA, the CDR3 is TGTGCCAGCGCACGTTCGGGGAGAGCTTTCGTGAACACTGAAGCTTTCTTT. Amino acid sequence: CASARSGRAFVNTEAFF.

This clonotype was seen ten or more times. V usage is TRBV12-3 or TRBV12-4 and J usage is TRBJ1-5; weak D call: TRBD1 (5 bases). The CDR3 extends over 14 amino acids. Trimming stripped 4 bases from V and 5 bases from J, with 12 bases between. The CDR3 loop reads CASSSTQGHQPQHF. DNA of the CDR3: TGTGCCAGCAGTTCTACTCAGGGCCATCAGCCCCAGCATTTT.

As to this clonotype: The junction departs from the called germline gene at one end, perhaps through a read error. The chain joins TRBV2 to TRBJ1-1; D is undetermined. The CDR3 length is 13 residues. CDR1 is SNHLY, CDR2 FYNNEI, per germline. The CDR3 DNA is TGTGTCAGCAGGAGACGGATGAATACTGAAGCTTTCTTT. It yields the protein CVSRRRMNTEAFF.

In the case of this clonotype: A junction end diverges from the germline sequence, so it may reflect a read error. The chain uses TRBV4-1 and TRBJ1-1; the match to TRBD1 covers 9 bases. The CDR3 loop spans 14 amino acids. CDR1 is MGHRA, CDR2 YSYEKL, per germline. The CDR3 DNA follows: TGTGCCAACAGCCGAGGGACAGGGAACGCTGAAGCTTTCTTT. Its translation is CANSRGTGNAEAFF.

The CDR3 region is CASSQRGFDQPQHF. The CDR3 DNA follows: TGCGCCAGCAGCCAAAGGGGCTTCGATCAGCCCCAGCATTTT. The gene calls are TRBV4-1 and TRBJ1-5; TRBD1 might be the D (5 bases). V was clipped by 2 bases and J by 5 bases, with 10 bases between them. Germline CDR1 and CDR2: MGHRA and YSYEKL. The CDR3 is made up of 14 amino acids.

In its sample, this clonotype was seen once. One junction end disagrees with the germline gene, perhaps due to a read error. The genes are TRBV5-5 and TRBJ2-3, with 10 bases fitting TRBD1. Germline assignment: CDR1 SGHKS and CDR2 YYEKEE (reference sequence). This CDR3 has 15 residues. The DNA for the CDR3 is TGCGCCAGCAGGGACAGGGGTCCTAGCACAGATACGCAGTATTTT. This gives the protein CASRDRGPSTDTQYF.

Remarks on this clonotype: A read error is possible here, since a much larger clone lies one base away. This CDR3 is CATSYSAPGETQYF. CDR3 in DNA: TGTGCCACCAGTTACTCGGCCCCGGGAGAGACCCAGTACTTC. This chain uses TRBV24-1 with TRBJ2-5; D is undetermined. The germline V gene has CDR1 KGHDR and CDR2 SFDVKD. The CDR3 is 14 amino acids. V dropped 6 bases and J dropped 4 bases, with 14 bases sitting between them.

This clonotype was seen at least ten times. The chain joins TRBV7-8 to TRBJ2-7; 7 positions agree with TRBD2. CDR1 is SGHVS, CDR2 FQNEAQ, per germline. The CDR3 has 14 amino acids. With 1 base clipped from V and 2 bases from J, the junction kept 2 bases outside the gene matches. DNA for the CDR3: TGTGCCAGCAGCTTAGATCTAGCGGCCTACGAGCAGTACTTC. Its translation: CASSLDLAAYEQYF.

V usage is TRBV12-3 or TRBV12-4 and J usage is TRBJ1-2; D might be TRBD1 (6 bases). The CDR3 is 14 residues long. Trimming left V 8 bases short and J 2 bases short, with 15 bases between. Written as DNA, the CDR3 is TGTGCCAGCGCGCCGGGACAAGCCAACTATGGCTACACCTTC. This sequence encodes CASAPGQANYGYTF.

This rearrangement joins TRBV19 to TRBJ1-5; TRBD1 agrees at 9 bases. The CDR3 length is 15 residues. V was clipped by 9 bases and J by 11 bases; unmatched bases: 17. CDR1 and CDR2 (germline): LNHDA, SQIVND (reference sequence). The CDR3 protein is CASSPGQGRSETQHF. The DNA for the CDR3 is TGTGCCAGCAGCCCAGGACAGGGGAGGTCAGAGACCCAGCATTTT. Filled out from reference TRBV19 and TRBJ1-5, the complete variable domain reads DGGITQSPKYLFRKEGQNVTLSCEQNLNHDAMYWYRQDPGQGLRLIYYSQIVNDFQKGDIAEGYSVSREKKESFPLTVTSAQKNPTAFYLCASSPGQGRSETQHFGDGTRLSIL.

The chain couples TRBV2 to TRBJ2-7, with 12 bases lining up with TRBD2. Germline lookup yields CDR1 SNHLY and CDR2 FYNNEI. The CDR3 totals 17 residues. The ends lost 7 bases at V and 6 bases at J; junction bases unmatched: 16. The CDR3 sequence: CASTPIQTSGRTGEQYF. The CDR3 region has the DNA TGTGCCAGCACCCCGATCCAGACTAGCGGGAGAACTGGCGAGCAGTACTTC.

V is TRBV25-1 and J is TRBJ1-5; TRBD1 might be the D (5 bases). The CDR3 loop spans 16 amino acids. The V end was cut by 7 bases, the J end by 2 bases, with 18 bases between. CDR1 is MGHDK, CDR2 SYGVNS, per germline. This CDR3 is CASTPGGTEGNQPQHF. The CDR3 coding sequence is TGTGCCAGCACTCCTGGGGGGACCGAGGGCAATCAGCCCCAGCATTTT.

This chain connects TRBV10-2 to TRBJ2-1, with 9 bases that match TRBD1. Germline V gene sequence: CDR1 WSHSY, CDR2 SAAADI. V lost 8 bases and J lost 5; bases outside the gene matches: 10. The CDR3 spans 15 residues. The CDR3 loop reads CASERAGTGNNEQFF. The CDR3 DNA sequence: TGCGCCAGCGAACGAGCCGGGACAGGGAACAATGAGCAGTTCTTC.

This clonotype has only a few counts. The chain uses TRBV7-9 and TRBJ1-2; 9 bases align to TRBD1. The V segment lost 5 bases and the J segment 4 bases; nucleotides outside the gene matches: 14. CDR3 size: 17 residues. Germline loops: CDR1 SEHNR, CDR2 FQNEAQ (reference sequence). CDR3 in amino acids: CASSLSTGQGLTYGYTF. Here the CDR3 DNA reads TGTGCCAGCAGCCTATCTACGGGACAGGGCCTAACCTATGGCTACACCTTC.

The chain employs TRBV9 and TRBJ2-5; TRBD2 matches at 13 bases. The CDR3 covers 18 residues. Germline-derived CDR1 and CDR2 are SGDLS and YYNGEE. The V and J ends lost 4 bases and 5 bases, in that order; junction bases with no gene match: 14. The CDR3 reads CASSTRTSGSGAGETQYF. DNA for the CDR3: TGTGCCAGCAGCACCCGGACTAGCGGGAGTGGCGCCGGGGAGACCCAGTACTTC.

This clonotype was observed at least ten times. The genes are TRBV25-1 and TRBJ1-4, with D unclear. CDR1 is MGHDK and CDR2 is SYGVNS in the germline V gene. The CDR3 spans 15 residues. The V and J ends lost 4 bases and 2 bases respectively, with 11 bases between them. The CDR3 protein is CASSAKGWTNEKLFF. Written as DNA, the CDR3 is TGTGCCAGCAGTGCAAAGGGTTGGACTAATGAAAAACTGTTTTTT.

V and J are TRBV7-2 and TRBJ1-4; D call uncertain. Germline V gene data show CDR1 as SGHTA and CDR2 as FQGNSA. CDR3 length: 15 amino acids. V lost 5 bases and J 3 bases, leaving 13 bases between the germline ends. The CDR3 nucleotides are TGTGCCAGCAGCCGGACTAGCGGGGCTAATGAAAAACTGTTTTTT. This codes for CASSRTSGANEKLFF.

The genes are TRBV2 and TRBJ1-4; the D is unclear. Trimming stripped 5 bases from V and 8 bases from J, with 18 bases between. The length of the CDR3 is 15 residues. Germline values: CDR1 SNHLY, CDR2 FYNNEI. In DNA, the CDR3 is TGTGCCAGCAGTCCAGTCGGGCAGCCTTGGGAAAAACTGTTTTTT. This codes for CASSPVGQPWEKLFF. Full variable domain (rest looked up from reference TRBV2 and TRBJ1-4): EPEVTQTPSHQVTQMGQEVILRCVPISNHLYFYWYRQILGQKVEFLVSFYNNEISEKSEIFDDQFSVERPDGSNFTLKIRSTKLEDSAMYFCASSPVGQPWEKLFFGSGTQLSVL.

V is TRBV6-6 and J is TRBJ2-5; 7 bases are shared with TRBD2. The CDR3 runs to 17 residues. Germline CDR1 reads MNHNY; CDR2 reads SVGAGI (reference sequence). Germline trimming cut 2 bases from V and 1 base from J; bases unmatched to any gene: 10. This chain's CDR3 is CASSYEVGGSPQETQYF. The CDR3 DNA reads as TGTGCCAGCAGTTACGAGGTCGGGGGGAGCCCCCAAGAGACCCAGTACTTC.

The chain joins TRBV4-3 to TRBJ2-2; 10 bases match TRBD1. J gave up 2 bases and V 5 bases, and 20 bases lay outside the gene matches. The CDR3 is 21 amino acids. Germline assignment: CDR1 LGHNA and CDR2 YSLEER. The DNA of the CDR3 is TGCGCCAGCAGCTTGGACCCCAGGGACCTTGGGACAGGGGCTAACACCGGGGAGCTGTTTTTT. Translating gives CASSLDPRDLGTGANTGELFF.